The rows below give T cell receptor beta chains drawn from one sample of a study of identical twins. TCRdb analysed the 5' RACE reads with MiXCR anew, one entry per CDR3 protein. The table records roughly 490,000 distinct CDR3 sequences, approximately 15% of them present only once. The same sample was also used in a study of yellow fever vaccine responses in identical twins.

Sequencing input: CD4+ T cells sorted from blood. Receptors were obtained from a young woman in good health. Both conserved end residues are part of each CDR3. A D gene is named only where the DNA matches it firmly. Expanded clones get a size class; other rows say once, few or many, or leave the size out.

TRBJ2-7	TRBV5-4	.	few	TGTGCCAGCAGCCGCGCTAGCGCCTACGAGCAGTACTTC	CASSRASAYEQYF
TRBJ2-3	TRBV7-9	.	.	TGTGCCAGCAGCCATCCCGGCAGTAGCACAGATACGCAGTATTTT	CASSHPGSSTDTQYF
TRBJ2-2	TRBV5-4	.	.	TGTGCCAGCAGCTTCATCCCGTCCGGGGAGCTGTTTTTT	CASSFIPSGELFF
TRBJ1-6	TRBV10-3	.	few	TGTGCCACTACGGACGATAGCTCCTATAATTCACCCCTCCACTTT	CATTDDSSYNSPLHF
TRBJ2-7	TRBV20-1	.	.	TGCAGTGCTAGTGCCTCTAGACCCTCCTACGAGCAGTACTTC	CSASASRPSYEQYF
TRBJ2-1	TRBV5-1	TRBD2	many	TGCGCCAGCAGCTTGGTTGCGGGAGCTAACAATGAGCAGTTCTTC	CASSLVAGANNEQFF
TRBJ2-1	TRBV7-9	.	many	TGTGCCAGCAGCTTATTGGTGGATGAGCAGTTCTTC	CASSLLVDEQFF
TRBJ1-2	TRBV5-1	TRBD1	.	TGCGCCAGCCAGGACTTACAGGGGGATGGCTACACCTTC	CASQDLQGDGYTF
TRBJ2-3	TRBV27	.	.	TGTGCCACCTGGGGAGTAGCGGGCACAGATACGCAGTATTTT	CATWGVAGTDTQYF
TRBJ2-7	TRBV20-1	.	.	TGCAGTGCTCAGGACCATTCCTACGAGCAGTACTTC	CSAQDHSYEQYF
TRBJ2-1	TRBV24-1	TRBD1	.	TGTGCCACCAGTGACCCCGGGACAGGGACAAACAATGAGCAGTTCTTC	CATSDPGTGTNNEQFF
TRBJ1-2	TRBV6-1	.	few	TGTGCCACCAGCGGCAGTGTAGGCTTTGGCTACACCTTC	CATSGSVGFGYTF
TRBJ1-1	TRBV20-1	.	.	TGCAGTGATGCAGGTCGAGCGAACACTGAAGCTTTCTTT	CSDAGRANTEAFF
TRBJ2-7	TRBV5-1	.	.	TGCGCCAGCAGCTTGCGGGGGAGCTCCCACGAGCAGTACTTC	CASSLRGSSHEQYF
TRBJ1-6	TRBV12-3/TRBV12-4	TRBD1	few	TGTGCCAGCAGCACCGGGACAGGGAATAATTCACCCCTCCACTTT	CASSTGTGNNSPLHF
TRBJ2-1	TRBV24-1	TRBD1	.	TGTGCCACCAGTGATTCCGGGACAGGGTCCTACAATGAGCAGTTCTTC	CATSDSGTGSYNEQFF
TRBJ2-3	TRBV3-1	.	.	TGTGCCAGCAGCCCCGAGAAGGGAGATACGCAGTATTTT	CASSPEKGDTQYF
TRBJ2-3	TRBV6-1	.	few	TGTGCCAGCAGTGACGGGACGGGCCTTGGGCAGTATTTT	CASSDGTGLGQYF
TRBJ2-1	TRBV2	TRBD2	.	TGTGCCAGCAGGGGGGGGGCCTACAATGAGCAGTTCTTC	CASRGGAYNEQFF
TRBJ2-5	TRBV25-1	TRBD2	.	TGTGCCAGCAGTGAATCGGGAGGGAGGCAGACCCAGTACTTC	CASSESGGRQTQYF
TRBJ2-5	TRBV3-1	.	few	TGTGCCAGCAGCCAAGAGGGTTCGGAGACCCAGTACTTC	CASSQEGSETQYF
TRBJ2-1	TRBV19	.	.	TGTGCCAGTAGTATGGCGGGTCCTAGCGACAGCTCCTACAATGAGCAGTTCTTC	CASSMAGPSDSSYNEQFF
TRBJ2-7	TRBV4-2	.	.	TGTGCCAGCAGCCAAGAAGAGATAGGTAACTACGAGCAGTACTTC	CASSQEEIGNYEQYF
TRBJ2-5	TRBV6-5	TRBD2	.	TGTGCCAGCAGTTACTCTCCTAGCGGGGGAGAGACCCAGTACTTC	CASSYSPSGGETQYF
TRBJ2-5	TRBV30	.	.	TGTGCCTGGGGACCCAATAGCGGAGAGACCCAGTACTTC	CAWGPNSGETQYF
TRBJ2-7	TRBV3-1	TRBD2	.	TGTGCCAGCAGCACAACTCGGACTAGCGAGCAGTACTTC	CASSTTRTSEQYF
TRBJ1-5	TRBV6-1	.	.	TGTGCCAGCAGTGAAGTTCTGGGGTTGAATCAGCCCCAGCATTTT	CASSEVLGLNQPQHF
TRBJ2-3	TRBV27	.	.	TGTGCCAGCAGGGCTGAGGGCAGGCCGTATACGCAGTATTTT	CASRAEGRPYTQYF
TRBJ2-5	TRBV11-2	.	.	TGTGCCAGCAGCTTAGTTACCGGGGGAGAGACCCAGTACTTC	CASSLVTGGETQYF
TRBJ2-1	TRBV2	TRBD2	.	TGTGCCAGCAGTGACGCGCGAGGGAGGGCCAATGAGCAGTTCTTC	CASSDARGRANEQFF
TRBJ2-4	TRBV4-3	TRBD2	.	TGCGCCAGCAGCCTCAACTTAGCGGGGGAAGCCAAAAACATTCAGTACTTC	CASSLNLAGEAKNIQYF
TRBJ1-1	TRBV7-2	.	few	TGTGCCAGCAGCTTATCGTTGACTGAAGCTTTCTTT	CASSLSLTEAFF
TRBJ2-7	TRBV27	TRBD2	.	TGTGCCAGCAGTGGACTAGCGGGAACAGCCTACGAGCAGTACTTC	CASSGLAGTAYEQYF
TRBJ2-1	TRBV9	.	few	TGTGCCAGCAGCGTAGTCGGCAACAATGAGCAGTTCTTC	CASSVVGNNEQFF
TRBJ1-3	TRBV7-9	TRBD1	.	TGTGCCAGCAGCGCGGACAGGATCTCTGGAAACACCATATATTTT	CASSADRISGNTIYF
TRBJ2-6	TRBV5-6	.	few	TGTGCCAGCAGCTTATCAAACGTCCTGACTTTC	CASSLSNVLTF
TRBJ2-5	TRBV10-2	TRBD2	.	TGCGCCAGCAGTGTGACTAGCGGTCACCAAGAGACCCAGTACTTC	CASSVTSGHQETQYF
TRBJ2-5	TRBV9	TRBD2	few	TGTGCCAGCAACCCCGGACTAGCGGGAGAGACCCAGTACTTC	CASNPGLAGETQYF
TRBJ2-3	TRBV3-1	TRBD2	.	TGTGCCAGCAGCCCCCGGGGCGGGGGGGCAGATACGCAGTATTTT	CASSPRGGGADTQYF
TRBJ2-1	TRBV11-3	.	few	TGTGCCAGCAGCTCTACCGGAAGGGCTTCCTACAATGAGCAGTTCTTC	CASSSTGRASYNEQFF
TRBJ2-2	TRBV3-1	.	.	TGTGCCAGCAGCCCCCAGGGAGTTGTCGGGGAGCTGTTTTTT	CASSPQGVVGELFF
TRBJ2-1	TRBV7-9	TRBD2	few	TGTGCCAGCAGCCCCAGACTAGCGTTGGGTGAGCAGTTCTTC	CASSPRLALGEQFF
TRBJ2-7	TRBV7-2	TRBD2	many	TGCGCCAGCAGCTTGGAGCGGGGACCCTACGAGCAGTACTTC	CASSLERGPYEQYF
TRBJ2-7	TRBV7-9	TRBD1	few	TGTGCCAGCAGCCATGGACAGGGGGCATCCTACGAGCAGTACTTC	CASSHGQGASYEQYF
TRBJ2-5	TRBV30	.	.	TGTGCCTGGAGCAGAGAGAATCAAGAGACCCAGTACTTC	CAWSRENQETQYF
TRBJ2-1	TRBV5-1	TRBD2	few	TGCGCCAGCAGCGAACTAGCGGGGGGGCCCAACAATGAGCAGTTCTTC	CASSELAGGPNNEQFF
TRBJ2-5	TRBV12-3/TRBV12-4	.	.	TGTGCCAGCAGTTTCACGTTTCGGGGTTCCGGAGAGACCCAGTACTTC	CASSFTFRGSGETQYF
TRBJ2-5	TRBV20-1	TRBD1	few	TGCAGTGCTAAGACAGGGGTAGAGACCCAGTACTTC	CSAKTGVETQYF
TRBJ1-1	TRBV30	.	.	TGTGCCTGGAGTGTACAGGTTTACACTGAAGCTTTCTTT	CAWSVQVYTEAFF
TRBJ2-7	TRBV10-3	TRBD2	few	TGTGCCATCAGTGAGTCCTTGTCTCGCGGGAGGGGAGACGAGCAGTACTTC	CAISESLSRGRGDEQYF
TRBJ2-7	TRBV5-1	TRBD2	.	TGCGCCAGCAGCTTGGCCAACGGACTAGGACGGACCTACGAGCAGTACTTC	CASSLANGLGRTYEQYF
TRBJ2-2	TRBV5-1	TRBD1	few	TGCGCCAGCAGCCCAAGACAGGGATGGACCGGGGAGCTGTTTTTT	CASSPRQGWTGELFF
TRBJ1-2	TRBV12-3/TRBV12-4	.	many	TGTGCCAGCAGTTTAACAGGTGATGGCTACACCTTC	CASSLTGDGYTF